This T cell receptor (beta chain) originates from a study of cytomegalovirus exposure and HLA in healthy donors. Study information: The roughly 110 validation repertoires were produced on the same platform as the roughly 720 repertoires of the first cohort. This was reported in a later analysis.

This CDR3 spans 16 amino acids. Germline values: CDR1 SGDLS, CDR2 YYNGEE. V lost 0 bases, J lost 2 bases, and 5 bases stayed unmatched. In this sample, this clone turned up once. The antigen is unknown. TCRdb keeps only in-frame clones here, not all; method: immunoSEQ multiplex PCR. The sample includes 120,000 or so clones, around 96% of them seen just once. Study-level results: Usually a TCR sequence was rare, but some public TCRs were found in many donors. The classifier, whose performance was assessed in both the original and validation cohorts, reportedly diagnosed cytomegalovirus status with high specificity and sensitivity.

Sequenced input: PBMCs. This chain joins TRBV9 and TRBJ1-3; TRBD1 matches at 7 bases. The source is a man in his late teens or twenties in good health and CMV-seronegative. The CDR3 DNA is TGTGCCAGCAGCGTAGGGGACAGCTATACTGGAAACACCATATATTTT. This encodes CASSVGDSYTGNTIYF.